These 18 T cell receptor beta chains share one sample of origin, sequenced in a study of CD8 T cells in Susac syndrome. Random-hexamer reverse transcription was applied to about 0.45 to 1 ug RNA. TCRdb passed the immunoSEQ multiplex PCR reads through MiXCR, listing each CDR3 protein once. The repertoire holds over 150,000 distinct CDR3 sequences, 90% to 96% seen once, with less than 0.15% in the top ten. What was sequenced was CD4+ T cells from PBMCs. The source of these receptors is a human donor with Susac syndrome.

CDR3 DNA sequence: TGTGCCAGCAGCAAAGGGGCGGCTACCACCACCGGGGAGCTGTTTTTT. Residues: CASSKGAATTTGELFF. The chain carries TRBV21-1 and TRBJ2-2; the table's D call of TRBD1 was not tested on the DNA. TRBV21-1 corresponds to a pseudogene. The CDR3 contains 16 residues.

The chain couples TRBV9 to TRBJ2-1; TRBD2 matches at 14 bases. The CDR3 contains 16 residues. With 4 bases clipped from V and 10 bases from J, the junction kept 10 bases outside the gene matches. Germline CDR1 is SGDLS and CDR2 is YYNGEE. The CDR3 bases are TGTGCCAGCAGCTTCTCGACTAGCGGGGGGGCCGGGGAGCAGTTCTTC. It is translated as CASSFSTSGGAGEQFF.

The CDR3 reads CASSQARQVADTQYF. In DNA, the CDR3 is TGCGCCAGCAGCCAAGCGAGACAGGTCGCAGATACGCAGTATTTT. The rearrangement links TRBV4-3 to TRBJ2-3, with a weak D call TRBD1 (6 bases). Germline V gene data show CDR1 as LGHNA and CDR2 as YSLEER. Trimming cost V 1 base and J 4 bases, with 12 bases left between them. This CDR3 region has 15 residues.

This CDR3 is CASSIQLQGARQETQYF. DNA for the CDR3: TGTGCCAGCAGCATACAGCTACAGGGGGCGCGGCAGGAGACCCAGTACTTC. The chain recombines TRBV7-9 with TRBJ2-5, with 9 bases identical to TRBD1. Per the germline V gene, CDR1 is SEHNR and CDR2 is FQNEAQ (reference sequence). This CDR3 is built from 17 residues. The J segment lost 5 bases and the V segment lost 5 bases, leaving 15 bases of the junction unmatched.

The V call is TRBV5-6, the J call TRBJ2-3, with D unclear. CDR3 size: 16 residues. CDR1 is SGHDT and CDR2 is YYEEEE in the germline V gene. The V end lost 1 base, the J end lost 3 bases, and 15 bases lay between the germline ends. The CDR3 DNA reads TGTGCCAGCAGCTTGCCTATGTCCCACCCAACAGATACGCAGTATTTT. Translating it yields CASSLPMSHPTDTQYF.

V is TRBV30 and J is TRBJ1-5; D possibly corresponds to TRBD1 (5 bases). This CDR3 contains 15 residues. The V end lost 4 bases, the J end lost 6 bases, and 19 bases lay between the germline ends. Germline V gene data show CDR1 as GTSNPN and CDR2 as SVGIG (reference sequence). The CDR3 loop reads CAWMNAGDQGQPQHF. DNA of the CDR3: TGTGCCTGGATGAACGCCGGGGATCAGGGTCAGCCCCAGCATTTT.

V is TRBV29-1 and J is TRBJ2-1; D is perhaps TRBD2 (5 bases). The CDR3 runs 12 residues. V lost 7 bases to trimming and J lost 9 bases, with 16 bases between them. Looked up from germline, CDR1 is SQVTM and CDR2 is ANQGSEA. The DNA for the CDR3 is TGCAGCGCCCAGGCGGGTGGATTTGAGCAGTTCTTC. Translated: CSAQAGGFEQFF.

The chain has TRBV9 and TRBJ1-2, with D tentatively TRBD1 (5 bases). The CDR3 runs to 16 residues. CDR1 SGDLS and CDR2 YYNGEE come from the germline V gene. Trimming removed 0 bases from V and 0 bases from J, with 12 bases in between. This CDR3 is CASSVEARGTNYGYTF. DNA of the CDR3: TGTGCCAGCAGCGTAGAGGCGCGGGGGACTAACTATGGCTACACCTTC.

The chain couples TRBV5-1 to TRBJ1-5; D remains ambiguous. The V gene's germline CDR1 is SGHRS and CDR2 YFSETQ. This CDR3 region has 13 residues. The V end lost 0 bases, the J end lost 3 bases, and 4 bases lay between the germline ends. The CDR3 region is CASSLDVNQPQHF. CDR3 sequence (DNA): TGCGCCAGCAGCTTGGATGTCAATCAGCCCCAGCATTTT.

This chain links TRBV5-1 with TRBJ1-2, with TRBD1 as a possible D gene (6 bases). CDR3 size: 15 residues. The V gene lost 0 bases and the J gene lost 0 bases, with 9 bases spanning the gap. Germline CDR1 is SGHRS and CDR2 is YFSETQ. The CDR3 here is CASSLEGETNYGYTF. The CDR3 nucleotides are TGCGCCAGCAGCTTGGAGGGGGAAACTAACTATGGCTACACCTTC.

The V gene is TRBV2, the J gene TRBJ2-5, with 11 bases identical to TRBD2. CDR1 and CDR2 (germline): SNHLY, FYNNEI. V lost 8 bases, J lost 5 bases, and 7 bases stayed unmatched. The CDR3 sequence is 14 residues long. The DNA for the CDR3 is TGTGCCAGCGACCTAGCGGGAGGCGGGGAGACCCAGTACTTC. This sequence encodes CASDLAGGGETQYF.

This chain connects TRBV9 to TRBJ2-2, with 9 bases fitting TRBD2. The CDR3 is 15 amino acids. J gave up 1 base and V 4 bases, and 2 bases lay outside the gene matches. Germline CDR1 SGDLS, CDR2 YYNGEE. Written as DNA, the CDR3 is TGTGCCAGCAGCCTACTAGCGGGGAACACCGGGGAGCTGTTTTTT. It is translated as CASSLLAGNTGELFF.

This chain links TRBV28 with TRBJ2-3, with D possibly called TRBD1 or TRBD2 (5 bases each). V lost 5 bases and J 7 bases, leaving 25 bases between the germline ends. Germline V CDR1 and CDR2: MDHEN, SYDVKM. The CDR3 runs 17 residues. CDR3 in amino acids: CASSTTLGTDRGYTQYF. CDR3 sequence (DNA): TGTGCCAGCAGTACTACTCTGGGGACGGACCGGGGATATACGCAGTATTTT.

This chain links TRBV2 with TRBJ1-5; possibly TRBD1 for D (6 bases). CDR1 and CDR2 (germline): SNHLY, FYNNEI. With 6 bases removed from V and 9 bases from J, the gap between germline ends came to 18 bases. The CDR3 sequence is 14 residues long. The CDR3 nucleotides read TGTGCCAGCAGCGGCCCGGGACAAGGACTGCCCCAGCATTTT. This encodes CASSGPGQGLPQHF.

The chain joins TRBV29-1 to TRBJ1-2; weak D call: TRBD1 (5 bases). Germline loops: CDR1 SQVTM, CDR2 ANQGSEA. The V end lost 7 bases, the J end lost 6 bases, and 21 bases lay between the germline ends. The length of the CDR3 is 14 residues. The chain's CDR3 is CSAVNGAGPDGYTF. CDR3 bases: TGCAGCGCAGTGAACGGGGCGGGGCCAGATGGCTACACCTTC.

The rearrangement uses TRBV6-2 or TRBV6-3 and TRBJ2-7, with D maybe TRBD2 (6 bases). CDR1 is MNHEY, CDR2 SVGEGT, per germline. There are 15 residues in the CDR3. Trimming pared 2 bases from V and 2 bases from J, leaving 13 bases between. CDR3 sequence (DNA): TGTGCCAGCAGTTACGGTGGGGACTTAGCCTACGAGCAGTACGTC. This gives the protein CASSYGGDLAYEQYV.

This rearrangement joins TRBV20-1 to TRBJ2-1; 8 positions match TRBD2. CDR3 size: 14 residues. Germline V lookup: CDR1 DFQATT, CDR2 SNEGSKA (reference sequence). V shed 7 bases, J shed 4 bases, and the junction held 9 bases outside the gene matches. The CDR3 is CSGKASGPYNEQFF. The CDR3 DNA reads as TGCAGTGGTAAAGCTAGCGGGCCGTACAATGAGCAGTTCTTC.

The chain employs TRBV2 and TRBJ1-2; 8 nucleotides align to TRBD1. The J segment lost 5 bases and the V segment lost 5 bases, leaving 7 bases of the junction unmatched. This CDR3 contains 14 residues. Germline V CDR1 and CDR2: SNHLY, FYNNEI. The CDR3 loop is CASSLDRGDYGYTF. CDR3 DNA sequence: TGTGCCAGCAGTCTTGACAGGGGCGATTATGGCTACACCTTC.